This TCR beta chain originates from a study of T cell responses to AZD1222 COVID-19 vaccine (dated by TCRdb to the early 2020s). Background on the whole study: AZD1222 recipients whose second dose came at about 4 weeks and those whose second dose came at about 12 weeks were combined into one group, since spike-specific TCR depth and breadth did not differ between the two schedules. A total of about 230 trial participants underwent TCR sequencing, of whom 207 received two doses of AZD1222 and about 25 received two doses of the MenACWY control vaccine. Enrollment into the trials was organized by age into subgroups of 18-55, 56-69 and 70-plus years, and those subgroups contained roughly 160, 29 and 62 TCR-sequenced participants, respectively.

The sample's time point label is to be understood as: baseline before first vaccination. The vaccinee samples were drawn from two UK trials, COV001 and COV002, one of which was a single-blind randomized controlled phase 2/3 trial testing AZD1222 (ChAdOx1 nCoV-19) in healthy adults. For TCRbeta chain sequencing, PBMC samples were collected from trial participants at day 0 and at day 28 after the second dose. The CDR3 regions of human TCRbeta chains were analyzed by immunosequencing. The study's own analysis went as follows. Repertoire TCRs were checked for matches against a reference library of SARS-CoV-2-specific TCRs that had been generated using the MIRA antigen-specificity platform. Breadth was defined as the fraction of unique TCRs that were SARS-CoV-2-associated. Depth was defined as the fraction of total T cells that were SARS-CoV-2-associated. Using the MIRA data, every spike-specific TCR was mapped to the spike region that the TCR reacted to and assigned to either a CD4 or a CD8 class. Log10-transformed breadth and depth values were compared by one-way ANOVA with Sidak's multiple comparisons tests. TCRdb re-hosts the immuneACCESS table, in-frame sequences only. Its copies lack some clones; in the studies checked, an unresolved V gene accounts for under half of them, and the cause for the rest is not known. The V and J calls and the clone size are those of that table, but D and trimming were determined from the DNA. This sample is represented by more than 250,000 clones; 90% to 95% of them were singletons. 0.5% to 0.7% of the sample belongs to the ten largest clones.

General study outcomes and caveats: Conclusions about previously exposed vaccinees are limited because only six or seven AZD1222 recipients were SARS-CoV-2 seropositive at baseline. Nearly half of unique spike-specific TCRs reportedly recognized epitopes outside regions mutated in the B.1.351 and B.1.1.7 variants. After two AZD1222 doses, spike-specific TCR breadth and depth were significantly higher than at day 0 and than in MenACWY recipients. Because no day 14 peak-response samples were available, repertoires were characterized only after the peak T cell response. The 56-69-year group was small, and its depth increase did not reach significance, likely because of low power. The vaccine-associated CD4 TCRs covered the entire spike protein, and the dominant responses fell in regions 160-218 and 743-854. Participants were mostly white British and included more females than males, and it was suggested by the authors that clonal diversity may have been underestimated.

Concerning this clone: The clone's antigen remains unknown. The record has no base qualities; no much larger clone is one base away.

From the cysteine up to the phenylalanine, the CDR3 has a length of 13 residues. This entry keeps only the CDR3 DNA: 39 bases, framed from base 1. Reading the germline V gene (reference sequence) gives CDR1 LNHNV and CDR2 YYDKDF. V is cut by 0 bases and J by 0 bases, and the space between the germline ends is 3 bases. The TCR comes from an adult in good health. This chain joins TRBV15 to TRBJ2-7; the D gene lacks a confident call. The source material was peripheral blood, sampled on day 0 of AZD1222 vaccination. The bases read TGTGCCACCAGCAGAGACCTCTCCTACGAGCAGTACTTC. The translation is CATSRDLSYEQYF. The full variable domain, completed from the reference TRBV15 and TRBJ2-7 proteins outside the CDR3, reads DAMVIQNPRYQVTQFGKPVTLSCSQTLNHNVMYWYQQKSSQAPKLLFHYYDKDFNNEADTPDNFQSRRPNTSFCFLDIRSPGLGDTAMYLCATSRDLSYEQYFGPGTRLTVT.